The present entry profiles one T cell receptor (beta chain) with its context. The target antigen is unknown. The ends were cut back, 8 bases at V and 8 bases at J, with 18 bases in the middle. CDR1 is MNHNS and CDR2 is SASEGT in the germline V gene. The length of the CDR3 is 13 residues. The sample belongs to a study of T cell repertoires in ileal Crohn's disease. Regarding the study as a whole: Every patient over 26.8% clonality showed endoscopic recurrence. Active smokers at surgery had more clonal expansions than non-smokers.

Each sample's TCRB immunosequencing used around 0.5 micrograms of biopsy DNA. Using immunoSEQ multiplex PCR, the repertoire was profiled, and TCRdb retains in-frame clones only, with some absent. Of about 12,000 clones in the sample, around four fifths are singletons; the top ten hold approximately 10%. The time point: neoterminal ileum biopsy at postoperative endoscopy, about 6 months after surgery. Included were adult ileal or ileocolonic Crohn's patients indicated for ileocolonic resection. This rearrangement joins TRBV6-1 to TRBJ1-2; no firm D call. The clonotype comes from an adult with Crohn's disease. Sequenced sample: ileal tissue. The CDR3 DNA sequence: TGTGCCAGCCTTGAAGGCGGGCCGGGGGGCTACACCTTC. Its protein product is CASLEGGPGGYTF.